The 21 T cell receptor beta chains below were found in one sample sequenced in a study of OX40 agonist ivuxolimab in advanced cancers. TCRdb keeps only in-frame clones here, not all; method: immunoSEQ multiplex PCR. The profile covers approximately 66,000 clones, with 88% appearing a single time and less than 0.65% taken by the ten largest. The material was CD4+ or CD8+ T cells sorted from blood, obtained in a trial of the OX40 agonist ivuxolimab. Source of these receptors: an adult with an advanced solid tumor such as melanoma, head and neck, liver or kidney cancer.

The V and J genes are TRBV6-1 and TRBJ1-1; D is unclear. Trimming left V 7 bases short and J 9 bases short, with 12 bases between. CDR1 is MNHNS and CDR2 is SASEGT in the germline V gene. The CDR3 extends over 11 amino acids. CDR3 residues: CASTLGRKAFF. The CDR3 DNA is TGTGCCAGCACTCTAGGCCGGAAAGCTTTCTTT.

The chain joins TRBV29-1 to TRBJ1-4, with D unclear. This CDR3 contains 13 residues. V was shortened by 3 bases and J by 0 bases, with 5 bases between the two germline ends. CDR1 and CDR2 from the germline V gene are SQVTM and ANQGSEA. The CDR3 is CSVEGATNEKLFF. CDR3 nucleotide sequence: TGCAGCGTTGAGGGAGCAACTAATGAAAAACTGTTTTTT.

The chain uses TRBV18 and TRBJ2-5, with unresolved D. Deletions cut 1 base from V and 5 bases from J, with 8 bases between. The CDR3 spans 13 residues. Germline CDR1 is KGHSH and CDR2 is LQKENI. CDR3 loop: CASSPHSGETQYF. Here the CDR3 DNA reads TGTGCCAGCTCACCACATTCCGGGGAGACCCAGTACTTC.

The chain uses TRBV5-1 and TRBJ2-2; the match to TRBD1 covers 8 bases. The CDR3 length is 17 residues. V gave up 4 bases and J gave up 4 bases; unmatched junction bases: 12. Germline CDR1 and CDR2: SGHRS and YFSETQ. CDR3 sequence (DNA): TGCGCCAGCAGCCCCGATCCGGACAGGGTGTCCACCGGGGAGCTGTTTTTT. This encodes CASSPDPDRVSTGELFF. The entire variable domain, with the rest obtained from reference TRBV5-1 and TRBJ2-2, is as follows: KAGVTQTPRYLIKTRGQQVTLSCSPISGHRSVSWYQQTPGQGLQFLFEYFSETQRNKGNFPGRFSGRQFSNSRSEMNVSTLELGDSALYLCASSPDPDRVSTGELFFGEGSRLTVL.

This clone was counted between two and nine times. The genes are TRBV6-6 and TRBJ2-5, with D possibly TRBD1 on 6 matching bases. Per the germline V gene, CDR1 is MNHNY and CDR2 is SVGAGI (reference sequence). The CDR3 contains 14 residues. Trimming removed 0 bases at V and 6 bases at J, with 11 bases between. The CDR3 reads CASSYSGAEKTQYF. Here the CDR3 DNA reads TGTGCCAGCAGTTACTCGGGGGCGGAAAAGACCCAGTACTTC.

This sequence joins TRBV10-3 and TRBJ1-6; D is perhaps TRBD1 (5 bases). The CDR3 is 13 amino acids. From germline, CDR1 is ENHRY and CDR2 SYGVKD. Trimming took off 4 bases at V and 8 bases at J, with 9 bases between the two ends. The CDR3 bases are TGTGCCATCAGTGGGGACGGCGATTCACCCCTCCACTTT. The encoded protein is CAISGDGDSPLHF.

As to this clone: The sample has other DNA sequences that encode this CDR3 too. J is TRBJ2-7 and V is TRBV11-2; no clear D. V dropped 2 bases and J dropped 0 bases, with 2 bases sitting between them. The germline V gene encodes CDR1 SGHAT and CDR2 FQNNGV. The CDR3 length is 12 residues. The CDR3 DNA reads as TGTGCCAGCAGCTTAAACTCCTACGAGCAGTACTTC. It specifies CASSLNSYEQYF.

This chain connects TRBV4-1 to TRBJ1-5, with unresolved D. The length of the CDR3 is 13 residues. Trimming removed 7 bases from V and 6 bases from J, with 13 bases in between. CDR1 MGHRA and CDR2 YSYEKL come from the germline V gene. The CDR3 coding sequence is TGCGCCAGCAATCAAGGGATCGGTCAGCCCCAGCATTTT. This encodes CASNQGIGQPQHF.

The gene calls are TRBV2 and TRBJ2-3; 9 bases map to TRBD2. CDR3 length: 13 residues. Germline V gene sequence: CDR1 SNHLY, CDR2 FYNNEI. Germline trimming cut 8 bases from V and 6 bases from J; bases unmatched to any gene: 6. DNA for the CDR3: TGTGCCAGCTCTAGCGGGGAGACGGATACGCAGTATTTT. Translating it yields CASSSGETDTQYF.

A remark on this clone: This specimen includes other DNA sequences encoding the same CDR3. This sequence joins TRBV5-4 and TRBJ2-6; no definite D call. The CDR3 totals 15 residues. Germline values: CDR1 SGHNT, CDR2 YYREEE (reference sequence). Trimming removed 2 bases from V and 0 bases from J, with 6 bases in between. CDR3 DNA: TGTGCCAGCAGCTTTCTATTCTCTGGGGCCAACGTCCTGACTTTC. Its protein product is CASSFLFSGANVLTF.

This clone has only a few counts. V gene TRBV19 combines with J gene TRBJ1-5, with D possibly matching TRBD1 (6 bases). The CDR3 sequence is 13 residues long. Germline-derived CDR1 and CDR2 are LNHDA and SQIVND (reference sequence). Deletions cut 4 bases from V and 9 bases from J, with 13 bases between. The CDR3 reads CASSTLQGGPQHF. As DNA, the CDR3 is TGTGCCAGTAGTACCCTACAGGGTGGGCCCCAGCATTTT.

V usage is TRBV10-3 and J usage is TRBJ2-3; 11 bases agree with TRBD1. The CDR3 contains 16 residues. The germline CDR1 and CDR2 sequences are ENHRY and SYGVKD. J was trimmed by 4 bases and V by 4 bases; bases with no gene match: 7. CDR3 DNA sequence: TGTGCCATCAGTGGGGGGACAGGGGGTCAGGCAGATACGCAGTATTTT. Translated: CAISGGTGGQADTQYF.

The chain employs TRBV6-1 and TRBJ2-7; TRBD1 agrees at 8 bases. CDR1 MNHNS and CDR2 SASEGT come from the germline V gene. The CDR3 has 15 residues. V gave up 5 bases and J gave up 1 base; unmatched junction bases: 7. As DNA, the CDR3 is TGTGCCAGCAGTCTAGACAGGGGTCAATCCTACGAGCAGTACTTC. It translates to CASSLDRGQSYEQYF.

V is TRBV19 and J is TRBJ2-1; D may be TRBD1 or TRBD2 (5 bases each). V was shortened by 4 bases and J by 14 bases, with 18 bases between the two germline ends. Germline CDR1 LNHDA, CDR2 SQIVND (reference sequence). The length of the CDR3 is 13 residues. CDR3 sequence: CASSTSSGTPEFF. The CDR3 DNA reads TGTGCCAGTAGTACATCATCCGGGACCCCGGAGTTCTTC.

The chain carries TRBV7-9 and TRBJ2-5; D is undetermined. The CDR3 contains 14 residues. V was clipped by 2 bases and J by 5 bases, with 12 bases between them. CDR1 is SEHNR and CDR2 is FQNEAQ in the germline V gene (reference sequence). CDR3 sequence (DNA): TGTGCCAGCAGCTTATCCCCAGAACGGGAGACCCAGTACTTC. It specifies CASSLSPERETQYF.

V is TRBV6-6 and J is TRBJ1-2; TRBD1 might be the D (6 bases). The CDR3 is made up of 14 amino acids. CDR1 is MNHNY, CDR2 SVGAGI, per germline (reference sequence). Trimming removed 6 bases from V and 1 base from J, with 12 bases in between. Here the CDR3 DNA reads TGTGCCAGCAGCCCCCCGGGACATAACTATGGCTACACCTTC. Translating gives CASSPPGHNYGYTF.

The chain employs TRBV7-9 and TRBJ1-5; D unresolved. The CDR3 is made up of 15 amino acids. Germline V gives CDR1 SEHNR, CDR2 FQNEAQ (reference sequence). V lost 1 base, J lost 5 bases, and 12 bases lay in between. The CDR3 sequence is CASSLGGTLHQPQHF. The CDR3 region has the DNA TGTGCCAGCAGCTTAGGGGGAACCTTACATCAGCCCCAGCATTTT.

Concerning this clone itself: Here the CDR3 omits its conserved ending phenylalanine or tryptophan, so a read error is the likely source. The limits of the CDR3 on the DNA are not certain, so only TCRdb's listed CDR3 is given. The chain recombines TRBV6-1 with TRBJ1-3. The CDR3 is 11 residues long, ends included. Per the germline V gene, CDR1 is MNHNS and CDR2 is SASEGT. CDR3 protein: CASSYGGREWR.

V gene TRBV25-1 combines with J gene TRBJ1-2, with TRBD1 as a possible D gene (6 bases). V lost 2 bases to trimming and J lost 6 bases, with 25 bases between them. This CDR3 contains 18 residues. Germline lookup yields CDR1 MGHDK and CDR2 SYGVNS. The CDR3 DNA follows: TGTGCCAGCAGTGAAATAGGGTGGACAGATTCTCTTTTCCATGGCTACACCTTC. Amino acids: CASSEIGWTDSLFHGYTF.

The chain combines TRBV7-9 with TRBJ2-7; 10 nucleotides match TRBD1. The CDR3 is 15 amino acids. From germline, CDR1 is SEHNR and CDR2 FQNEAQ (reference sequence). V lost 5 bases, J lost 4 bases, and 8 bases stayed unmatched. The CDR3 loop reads CASSGGTGAEYEQYF. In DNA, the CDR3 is TGTGCCAGCAGCGGGGGGACAGGGGCGGAGTACGAGCAGTACTTC.

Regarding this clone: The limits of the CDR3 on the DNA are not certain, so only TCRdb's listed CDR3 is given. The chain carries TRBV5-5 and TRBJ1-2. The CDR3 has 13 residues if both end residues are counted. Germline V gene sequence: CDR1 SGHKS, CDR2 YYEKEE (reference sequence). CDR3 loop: CASSWGAGTSDTF.